This T cell receptor beta chain was captured by sequencing in a study of blood T cell repertoires in COVID-19. Background on the study: The origin of the acute and convalescent COVID-19 samples was the United States, Italy and Spain.

Sequencing was performed with immunoSEQ multiplex PCR; in TCRdb, only in-frame clones are kept and a portion is missing. Among roughly 80,000 clones, over 70% were seen once, and the ten largest hold less than 15%. Per the germline V gene, CDR1 is LGHDT and CDR2 is YNNKEL (reference sequence). J was trimmed by 8 bases and V by 5 bases; bases with no gene match: 7. The length of the CDR3 is 14 residues. The clonotype was recovered from an older man with acute or convalescent COVID-19. The chain has TRBV3-1 (or the pseudogene TRBV3-2) and TRBJ1-1; 11 bases agree with TRBD1. Specimen: peripheral blood. The CDR3 here is CASSSPRTGGEAFF. Here the CDR3 DNA reads TGTGCCAGCAGCTCCCCCCGGACAGGGGGCGAAGCTTTCTTT.